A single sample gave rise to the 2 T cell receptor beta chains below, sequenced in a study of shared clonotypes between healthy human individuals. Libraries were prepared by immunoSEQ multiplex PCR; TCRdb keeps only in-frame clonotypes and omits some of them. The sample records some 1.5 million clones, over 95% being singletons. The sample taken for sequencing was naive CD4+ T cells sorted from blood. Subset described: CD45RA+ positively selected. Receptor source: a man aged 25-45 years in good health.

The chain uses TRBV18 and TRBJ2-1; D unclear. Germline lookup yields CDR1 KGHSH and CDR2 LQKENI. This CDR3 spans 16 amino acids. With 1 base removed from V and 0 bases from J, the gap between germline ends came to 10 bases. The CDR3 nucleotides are TGTGCCAGCTCACCACTTCAGCCGAGCTCCTACAATGAGCAGTTCTTC. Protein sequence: CASSPLQPSSYNEQFF.

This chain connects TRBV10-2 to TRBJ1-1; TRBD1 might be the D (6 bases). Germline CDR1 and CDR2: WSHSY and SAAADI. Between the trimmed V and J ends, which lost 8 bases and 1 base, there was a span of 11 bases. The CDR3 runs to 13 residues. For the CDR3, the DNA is TGCGCCAGCGGGGGGCTAAAGAACACTGAAGCTTTCTTT. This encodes CASGGLKNTEAFF.